A single T cell receptor (beta chain) is shown here with its context. The antigen is undetermined. These data come from a study of T cell repertoires in cytomegalovirus infection. TCRdb called the reads again in MiXCR, with one record for every CDR3 protein. The sample carries 270,000 or so distinct CDR3 sequences, 15% to 20% recorded once. Overall study findings and caveats: Ex vivo, HLA-C-restricted CMV-specific TCR beta clonotypes prevailed over the rest of the response. Individuals carrying CMV plus the relevant HLA were identified by cumulative frequency of public TCR beta families.

This TCR was recovered from a human donor in good health (CMV status not recorded). Some clones in this sample may be carry-over from other donors' samples. Sequencing input: CD8+ T cells from PBMCs.

CDR3 nucleotide sequence: TGTGCCAGCAGTTCCTCGGGGCCTTATGGCTACACCTTC. This encodes CASSSSGPYGYTF. The chain recombines TRBV12-3 or TRBV12-4 with TRBJ1-2; D possibly corresponds to TRBD1 (5 bases). The CDR3 spans 13 residues. Trimming cost V 4 bases and J 5 bases, with 11 bases left between them.